One and the same sample provided the 13 T cell receptor beta chains below, sequenced in a study of control samples from healthy donors and cancer patients. Generated by immunoSEQ multiplex PCR, the TCRdb table keeps only in-frame clones and is missing some. The sample lists about 140,000 clones, roughly nine tenths occurring once. What was sequenced was blood. These TCRs come from a woman aged 25-40 years in good health.

The V gene is TRBV5-5, the J gene TRBJ2-7, with 10 bases matching TRBD2. The germline gives CDR1 SGHKS, CDR2 YYEKEE (reference sequence). There are 15 residues in the CDR3. The V and J ends lost 4 bases and 0 bases, in that order; junction bases with no gene match: 4. CDR3: CASSHKREGSYEQYF. The DNA of the CDR3 is TGTGCCAGCAGCCATAAGCGGGAGGGCTCCTACGAGCAGTACTTC.

On this clone: Other DNA sequences from this sample encode an identical CDR3 as well. The chain recombines TRBV5-1 with TRBJ2-7, with 10 bases fitting TRBD2. Germline V lookup: CDR1 SGHRS, CDR2 YFSETQ. Trimming removed 0 bases from V and 6 bases from J; junction bases left unmatched: 3. The CDR3 is 14 amino acids. The CDR3 sequence: CASSLGLAGVEQYF. The CDR3 DNA follows: TGCGCCAGCAGCTTGGGGCTAGCGGGAGTCGAGCAGTACTTC.

The rearrangement joins TRBV6-2 or TRBV6-3 to TRBJ1-1; perhaps TRBD1 as D (6 bases). Trimming cost V 5 bases and J 1 base, with 11 bases left between them. Germline V lookup: CDR1 MNHEY, CDR2 SVGEGT. The CDR3 totals 14 residues. The chain's CDR3 is CASSKQGSNTEAFF. Here the CDR3 DNA reads TGTGCCAGCAGTAAACAGGGCTCGAACACTGAAGCTTTCTTT.

The rearrangement links TRBV5-1 to TRBJ2-7, with 9 nucleotides matching TRBD1. Germline trimming cut 4 bases from V and 1 base from J; bases unmatched to any gene: 3. This CDR3 has 14 residues. Germline V gives CDR1 SGHRS, CDR2 YFSETQ. The DNA of the CDR3 is TGCGCCAGCAGCGCCGGGACAGGGTCCTACGAGCAGTACTTC. As protein: CASSAGTGSYEQYF.

V gene TRBV19 combines with J gene TRBJ1-3; D is possibly TRBD1 (5 bases). Germline V gene lookup returns CDR1 LNHDA and CDR2 SQIVND (reference sequence). The V end lost 7 bases, the J end lost 2 bases, and 15 bases lay between the germline ends. This CDR3 has 15 residues. The CDR3 sequence is CASMRGRDAGNTIYF. The CDR3 DNA reads TGTGCCAGTATGCGCGGGAGGGACGCTGGAAACACCATATATTTT.

The V and J genes are TRBV28 and TRBJ2-2; no clear D. Looked up from germline, CDR1 is MDHEN and CDR2 is SYDVKM. The CDR3 consists of 13 residues. V was cut by 6 bases and J by 6 bases, with 11 bases left in between. The CDR3 bases are TGTGCCAGCAGGAACAGTCTCCCCGGGGAGCTGTTTTTT. Translating it yields CASRNSLPGELFF.

The rearrangement joins TRBV6-2 or TRBV6-3 to TRBJ2-2; 10 bases line up with TRBD2. The CDR3 runs to 18 residues. Germline V gene lookup returns CDR1 MNHEY and CDR2 SVGEGT. With V trimmed by 6 bases and J by 5 bases, 15 bases remained unmatched. CDR3 nucleotide sequence: TGTGCCAGCAGCACGGAGTCCAAGCGGGAGGGCCGAACCGGGGAGCTGTTTTTT. Its protein product is CASSTESKREGRTGELFF.

This chain joins TRBV28 and TRBJ1-1; D is ambiguous. V was pared by 7 bases and J by 8 bases, with 20 bases between. CDR3 length: 14 amino acids. Germline V lookup: CDR1 MDHEN, CDR2 SYDVKM. This chain's CDR3 is CASINPPSIREAFF. The CDR3 nucleotides read TGTGCCAGCATCAACCCCCCGTCGATAAGAGAAGCTTTCTTT.

In this sample, this clone turned up a few times. The chain uses TRBV5-8 and TRBJ1-4; 9 bases map to TRBD1. The CDR3 covers 13 residues. Germline assignment: CDR1 SGHTS and CDR2 YDEGEE. Trimming cost V 5 bases and J 7 bases; bases outside gene matches: 3. CDR3 sequence reads: CASRNRGREKLFF. As DNA, the CDR3 is TGTGCCAGCAGGAACAGGGGGCGTGAAAAACTGTTTTTT.

This chain connects TRBV7-2 to TRBJ2-7; 11 bases align to TRBD2. The germline CDR1 and CDR2 sequences are SGHTA and FQGNSA. Losses at the gene ends were 2 bases for V and 1 base for J; bases not matched to a gene: 10. The CDR3 has 18 residues. In DNA, the CDR3 is TGTGCCAGCAGCTTACAGTCTAGCGGGAGGACCTTATCCTACGAGCAGTACTTC. Translating gives CASSLQSSGRTLSYEQYF.

This clone showed up just once. The gene calls are TRBV10-3 and TRBJ2-7; 8 bases match TRBD2. Germline CDR1 ENHRY, CDR2 SYGVKD. Unmatched junction bases numbered 6, after V lost 6 bases and J lost 2 bases. The CDR3 has 14 residues. CDR3 nucleotide sequence: TGTGCCATCAGGGATCGGGAGGGCCCCTACGAGCAGTACTTC. It yields the protein CAIRDREGPYEQYF.

The chain couples TRBV19 to TRBJ1-5; D might be TRBD1 (6 bases). Germline V gene lookup returns CDR1 LNHDA and CDR2 SQIVND (reference sequence). The CDR3 has 13 residues. Trimming shortened V by 9 bases and J by 7 bases, and 16 bases separated the two germline ends. The CDR3 sequence: CASDDRYGQPQHF. The CDR3 DNA reads TGTGCCAGCGACGACAGGTACGGACAGCCCCAGCATTTT.

This chain links TRBV3-1 (or the pseudogene TRBV3-2) with TRBJ2-6, with D unresolved. CDR1 is LGHDT and CDR2 is YNNKEL in the germline V gene (reference sequence). This CDR3 comprises 15 residues. The germline V and J ends were trimmed by 1 base and 2 bases, with 6 bases remaining between them. The DNA of the CDR3 is TGTGCCAGCAGCCAAGTCTTCCCTGGGGCCAACGTCCTGACTTTC. Its protein product is CASSQVFPGANVLTF.